One TCR beta chain is described in this entry. Antigen specificity is unknown. Sequencing was performed with immunoSEQ multiplex PCR; in TCRdb, only in-frame clones are kept and a portion is missing. The sample records around 98,000 clones, around 88% being singletons. This specimen belongs to a study of cytomegalovirus exposure and HLA in healthy donors. Study-level information: Per a later analysis, the roughly 670 first-cohort and some 110 validation repertoires shared one platform. General observations from the study: In vitro testing confirmed a few CMV-associated chains as specific for CMV antigens.

CDR3 length: 16 residues. CDR1 and CDR2 from the germline V gene are MGHRA and YSYEKL. V lost 0 bases to trimming and J lost 0 bases, with 9 bases between them. The clonotype was recovered from a woman between 25 and 40 years old in good health and CMV-seronegative. The rearrangement links TRBV4-1 to TRBJ2-1; tentative D call: TRBD2 (6 bases). Source material: PBMCs. CDR3: CASSQDPGDSYNEQFF. The CDR3 DNA reads TGCGCCAGCAGCCAAGATCCGGGGGACTCCTACAATGAGCAGTTCTTC.